These T cell receptor beta chains were read from a single sample in a study of shared clonotypes between healthy human individuals. This table comes from immunoSEQ multiplex PCR, and its TCRdb copy is limited to in-frame clones, with some not included. This table holds about 530,000 clones, 96% found once. The sample taken for sequencing was naive CD4+ T cells sorted from blood. The receptors shown here come from a woman in her thirties in good health. CDR3s include the opening cysteine and the closing phenylalanine or tryptophan. A D gene is named only where the DNA matches it firmly. For some rows the clone size is stated as once, few or many, or as a class when expanded; others skip it.

V: TRBV19; D: TRBD1; J: TRBJ1-3; size: -; CDR3: CASSKPDRDANTIYF; DNA: TGTGCCAGCTCAAAGCCCGACAGGGACGCAAACACCATATATTTT
V: TRBV5-4; D: -; J: TRBJ2-3; size: -; CDR3: CASSLTNPARSTDTQYF; DNA: TGTGCCAGCAGCTTAACAAACCCAGCGAGGAGCACAGATACGCAGTATTTT
V: TRBV7-8; D: -; J: TRBJ2-7; size: -; CDR3: CASSLEGRQYF; DNA: TGTGCCAGCAGCCTAGAGGGGCGGCAGTACTTC
V: TRBV28; D: TRBD1; J: TRBJ1-2; size: -; CDR3: CASSNRGRGYTF; DNA: TGTGCCAGCAGTAACAGGGGGCGTGGCTACACCTTC
V: TRBV18; D: TRBD1; J: TRBJ1-2; size: -; CDR3: CASSPLGQGRGYTF; DNA: TGTGCCAGCTCACCACTCGGACAGGGTAGAGGCTACACCTTC
V: TRBV28; D: -; J: TRBJ1-2; size: -; CDR3: CASSFLRWGNEGYTF; DNA: TGTGCCAGCAGTTTTTTAAGATGGGGTAACGAGGGCTACACCTTC
V: TRBV4-1; D: -; J: TRBJ2-3; size: once; CDR3: CASSQTWLGTDTQYF; DNA: TGCGCCAGCAGCCAAACGTGGTTGGGCACAGATACGCAGTATTTT
V: TRBV18; D: TRBD2; J: TRBJ2-7; size: -; CDR3: CASSPTAGGYEQYF; DNA: TGTGCCAGCTCACCTACGGCGGGAGGGTACGAGCAGTACTTC
V: TRBV7-2; D: -; J: TRBJ2-1; size: -; CDR3: CASSFFQGAYNEQFF; DNA: TGTGCCAGCAGCTTTTTCCAGGGAGCCTACAATGAGCAGTTCTTC
V: TRBV7-2; D: -; J: TRBJ2-7; size: -; CDR3: CASSLDRSRQEKYEQYF; DNA: TGTGCCAGCAGCTTAGATAGGTCTCGACAGGAAAAGTACGAGCAGTACTTC
V: TRBV7-2; D: -; J: TRBJ1-2; size: once; CDR3: CASTGPGLPYGYTF; DNA: TGTGCCAGCACGGGCCCAGGGTTACCCTATGGCTACACCTTC
V: TRBV4-1; D: -; J: TRBJ1-4; size: -; CDR3: CASSPWKTNEKLFF; DNA: TGCGCCAGCAGCCCCTGGAAAACTAATGAAAAACTGTTTTTT
V: TRBV4-1; D: -; J: TRBJ2-7; size: -; CDR3: CASSQFRTSYEQYF; DNA: TGCGCCAGCAGCCAATTCCGGACCTCCTACGAGCAGTACTTC
V: TRBV5-1; D: -; J: TRBJ2-1; size: -; CDR3: CASSASASSYNEQFF; DNA: TGCGCCAGCAGCGCTTCCGCGAGCTCCTACAATGAGCAGTTCTTC
V: TRBV4-2; D: TRBD2; J: TRBJ2-1; size: -; CDR3: CASSQLAGVSNEQFF; DNA: TGTGCCAGCAGCCAATTAGCGGGAGTCTCCAATGAGCAGTTCTTC
V: TRBV6-5; D: -; J: TRBJ2-7; size: few; CDR3: CASSDTWTRSEQYF; DNA: TGTGCCAGCAGTGACACTTGGACGAGGTCCGAGCAGTACTTC
V: TRBV10-2; D: TRBD2; J: TRBJ2-5; size: -; CDR3: CASRLAGQETQYF; DNA: TGCGCCAGCAGACTAGCGGGCCAAGAGACCCAGTACTTC
V: TRBV9; D: -; J: TRBJ2-1; size: -; CDR3: CASSVVTGRNEQFF; DNA: TGTGCCAGCAGCGTAGTGACCGGGCGCAATGAGCAGTTCTTC
V: TRBV7-9; D: TRBD1; J: TRBJ2-2; size: -; CDR3: CASSLRSQGLGTGELFF; DNA: TGTGCCAGCAGCCTGAGATCACAGGGGTTAGGCACCGGGGAGCTGTTTTTT
V: TRBV5-8; D: TRBD1; J: TRBJ1-2; size: -; CDR3: CASRRQGADYGYTF; DNA: TGTGCCAGCAGACGACAGGGGGCTGACTATGGCTACACCTTC
V: TRBV6-6; D: -; J: TRBJ2-7; size: -; CDR3: CASSYKGVGSYEQYF; DNA: TGTGCCAGCAGTTACAAGGGGGTAGGCTCCTACGAGCAGTACTTC
V: TRBV27; D: -; J: TRBJ1-5; size: -; CDR3: CASSKTGQFNQPQHF; DNA: TGTGCCAGCAGTAAGACCGGACAGTTCAATCAGCCCCAGCATTTT
V: TRBV7-8; D: -; J: TRBJ1-5; size: -; CDR3: CASSPVGLSGQQRQPQHF; DNA: TGTGCCAGCAGCCCGGTCGGCTTGAGCGGACAACAAAGACAGCCCCAGCATTTT
V: TRBV27; D: TRBD1; J: TRBJ2-1; size: -; CDR3: CASSRPGQGYNEQFF; DNA: TGTGCCAGCAGCCGACCGGGACAGGGCTACAATGAGCAGTTCTTC
V: TRBV6-5; D: -; J: TRBJ1-1; size: -; CDR3: CASSYGGEGSEAFF; DNA: TGTGCCAGCAGTTACGGGGGAGAGGGCTCTGAAGCTTTCTTT
V: TRBV5-1; D: TRBD1; J: TRBJ1-1; size: -; CDR3: CASSKGQVGTEAFF; DNA: TGCGCCAGCAGCAAGGGACAGGTGGGCACTGAAGCTTTCTTT
V: TRBV6-9; D: -; J: TRBJ2-1; size: -; CDR3: CASSYSIPRGYNEQFF; DNA: TGTGCCAGCAGTTACTCGATTCCCCGCGGGTACAATGAGCAGTTCTTC
V: TRBV5-1; D: -; J: TRBJ2-2; size: once; CDR3: CASSLEPTGELFF; DNA: TGCGCCAGCAGCTTGGAGCCGACCGGGGAGCTGTTTTTT
V: TRBV28; D: -; J: TRBJ1-2; size: -; CDR3: CASSFGGNYGYTF; DNA: TGTGCCAGCAGTTTTGGGGGGAACTATGGCTACACCTTC
V: TRBV18; D: -; J: TRBJ2-7; size: -; CDR3: CASSPLLAASSYEQYF; DNA: TGTGCCAGCTCACCCTTACTAGCTGCCAGCTCCTACGAGCAGTACTTC
V: TRBV7-6; D: -; J: TRBJ1-4; size: -; CDR3: CASSLSGRATNEKLFF; DNA: TGTGCCAGCAGCTTATCGGGCAGGGCAACTAATGAAAAACTGTTTTTT
V: TRBV7-2; D: TRBD1; J: TRBJ1-5; size: -; CDR3: CASSAVTGGNQPQHF; DNA: TGTGCCAGCAGCGCCGTGACAGGGGGCAATCAGCCCCAGCATTTT
V: TRBV30; D: TRBD1; J: TRBJ2-7; size: -; CDR3: CAWRAGQGKHEQYF; DNA: TGTGCCTGGAGAGCGGGACAGGGGAAACACGAGCAGTACTTC
V: TRBV11-3; D: -; J: TRBJ1-1; size: -; CDR3: CASSYNAGAEAFF; DNA: TGTGCCAGCAGCTATAACGCGGGGGCTGAAGCTTTCTTT
V: TRBV30; D: TRBD2; J: TRBJ2-5; size: -; CDR3: CAWSPRTRRGETQYF; DNA: TGTGCCTGGAGCCCCAGGACTAGAAGGGGAGAGACCCAGTACTTC
V: TRBV5-1; D: TRBD1; J: TRBJ1-1; size: once; CDR3: CASSLGQGWMNTEAFF; DNA: TGCGCCAGCAGCTTGGGACAGGGTTGGATGAACACTGAAGCTTTCTTT
V: TRBV15; D: TRBD1; J: TRBJ1-4; size: -; CDR3: CATSRGDRAEKLFF; DNA: TGTGCCACCAGCAGAGGAGACAGGGCTGAAAAACTGTTTTTT
V: TRBV6-5; D: -; J: TRBJ2-1; size: -; CDR3: CASSYGLARYNEQFF; DNA: TGTGCCAGCAGTTACGGTCTAGCGAGATACAATGAGCAGTTCTTC
V: TRBV28; D: -; J: TRBJ2-7; size: -; CDR3: CASISGNPPYEQYF; DNA: TGTGCCAGCATCTCGGGGAACCCACCTTACGAGCAGTACTTC
V: TRBV13; D: TRBD2; J: TRBJ2-5; size: -; CDR3: CASSLGPAGALGETQYF; DNA: TGTGCCAGCAGCTTAGGACCGGCGGGAGCCTTGGGAGAGACCCAGTACTTC
V: TRBV5-1; D: -; J: TRBJ1-1; size: few; CDR3: CASSRTVMNTEAFF; DNA: TGCGCCAGCAGCCGGACAGTAATGAACACTGAAGCTTTCTTT